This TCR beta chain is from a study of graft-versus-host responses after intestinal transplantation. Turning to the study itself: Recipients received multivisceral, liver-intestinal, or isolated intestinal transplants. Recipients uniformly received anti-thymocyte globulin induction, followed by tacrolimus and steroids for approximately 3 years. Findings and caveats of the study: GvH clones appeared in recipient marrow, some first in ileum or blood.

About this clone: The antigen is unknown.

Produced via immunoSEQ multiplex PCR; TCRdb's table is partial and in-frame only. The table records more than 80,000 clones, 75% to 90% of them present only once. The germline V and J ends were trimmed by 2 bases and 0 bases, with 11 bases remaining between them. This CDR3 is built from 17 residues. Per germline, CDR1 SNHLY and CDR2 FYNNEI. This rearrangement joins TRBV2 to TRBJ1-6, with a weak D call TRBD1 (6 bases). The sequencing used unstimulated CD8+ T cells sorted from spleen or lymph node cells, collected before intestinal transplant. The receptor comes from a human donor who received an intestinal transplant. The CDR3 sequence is CASSETEGVSYNSPLHF. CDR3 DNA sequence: TGTGCCAGCAGTGAAACTGAGGGGGTCTCCTATAATTCACCCCTCCACTTT.